A single sample is the source of the 3 T cell receptor beta chains below, sequenced in a study of T cell responses to AZD1222 COVID-19 vaccine. The data were produced by immunoSEQ multiplex PCR, yet TCRdb's version contains in-frame clones alone and is incomplete. The data hold some 110,000 clones, with approximately 84% observed a single time. This material consisted of peripheral blood, taken on day 0 of AZD1222 vaccination. The receptor source for this set is an adult in good health.

The rearrangement links TRBV24-1 to TRBJ2-7; 11 bases are a match to TRBD1. The V and J ends lost 1 base and 3 bases, in that order; junction bases with no gene match: 7. Germline V lookup: CDR1 KGHDR, CDR2 SFDVKD. This CDR3 has 17 residues. The CDR3 sequence: CATSDFGTGGSSYEQYF. The CDR3 coding sequence is TGTGCCACCAGTGATTTTGGGACAGGGGGATCAAGCTACGAGCAGTACTTC.

This clone was recorded once. The CDR3 nucleotides read TGTGCCAGCAGCGCGAAGGGGATAGCCAAAAACATTCAGTACTTC. It translates to CASSAKGIAKNIQYF. J is TRBJ2-4 and V is TRBV6-4; D possibly corresponds to TRBD1 (5 bases). This CDR3 region has 15 residues. In germline, CDR1 is MRHNA, CDR2 SNTAGT. With 6 bases removed from V and 0 bases from J, the gap between germline ends came to 12 bases.

This chain links TRBV6-5 with TRBJ1-2, with D perhaps TRBD1 (5 bases). V was clipped by 4 bases and J by 8 bases, with 17 bases between them. Germline V lookup: CDR1 MNHEY, CDR2 SVGAGI. This CDR3 comprises 14 residues. Written as DNA, the CDR3 is TGTGCCAGCAGTTCCCTCCAGGGCACGAGCGGCTACACCTTC. This gives the protein CASSSLQGTSGYTF.